This T cell receptor (beta chain) was captured by sequencing in a study of regulatory dendritic cells for organ transplantation. Findings of the study overall: Regulatory dendritic cells appeared to expand memory CD8+ clones less than mature ones. The most alloreactive TCR clonotypes were found in resting memory CD8+ cells. Memory CD8+ T cells were the most oligoclonal; naive cells were highly diverse.

Repertoires were generated with immunoSEQ multiplex PCR, while TCRdb's copy carries only in-frame clones and drops some. The profile shows some 35,000 clones, about 89% of them singletons. For this clone: As yet, its antigen is unknown.

Naive CD45RA+ and memory CD45RO+ CD4+ or CD8+ T cells were FACS-sorted. Between the trimmed V and J ends, which lost 1 base and 1 base, there was a span of 13 bases. The CDR3 has 16 residues. In germline, CDR1 is SGDLS, CDR2 YYNGEE. The TCR was taken from a human donor in good health. The rearrangement uses TRBV9 and TRBJ2-3; D possibly corresponds to TRBD1 (6 bases). Sequencing was carried out using naive CD8+ T cells from blood. Noted subset: CD45RA+ naive T cells. The CDR3: CASSVSRDTGTDTQYF. CDR3 DNA: TGTGCCAGCAGCGTAAGCCGGGACACTGGCACAGATACGCAGTATTTT.